This T cell receptor (beta chain) was sequenced in a study of T cell responses to AZD1222 COVID-19 vaccine. Study-level results: Donors were chiefly white British, with a greater number of females, and clonal diversity was perhaps underestimated.

Worth noting for this clone: The antigen is undetermined.

Sequenced by immunoSEQ multiplex PCR; TCRdb stores in-frame clones only, minus some. The sample yields approximately 100,000 clones, 70% to 90% seen once. Trimming removed 7 bases from V and 2 bases from J, with 22 bases in between. This CDR3 has 17 residues. Germline V gene data show CDR1 as MDHEN and CDR2 as SYDVKM. The clonotype originates from an adult in good health. Here the sequenced sample was peripheral blood, taken on day 0 of AZD1222 vaccination. V and J are TRBV28 and TRBJ2-3; D is perhaps TRBD2 (5 bases). CDR3 residues: CASTKRELAVYTDTQYF. The CDR3 DNA is TGTGCCAGCACCAAGAGGGAACTCGCCGTCTACACAGATACGCAGTATTTT.